This T cell receptor beta chain originates from a study of shared clonotypes between healthy human individuals. For the study at large: Serving as donors were two women and a few men, whose ages spanned 18 to 49.

This table comes from immunoSEQ multiplex PCR, and its TCRdb copy is limited to in-frame clones, with some not included. The profile shows millions of clones, over 85% of them singletons. Study-level results: There were few donors, and this limited the genetic and exposure-history diversity represented.

In its sample, this clone was seen once. Its cognate antigen is unknown. Per germline, CDR1 SGHVS and CDR2 FNYEAQ. The length of the CDR3 is 15 residues. After removal of 4 bases from V and 5 bases from J, the junction contained 7 bases not matched to a gene. Positively selected for CCR7, the CD45RO-negative cells used as naive CD8 cells excluded terminally differentiated effector memory CD45RA+ cells. The source of this sequence is a man between 18 and 35 years old in good health. J is TRBJ2-7 and V is TRBV7-6, with TRBD2 identical over 11 bases. The specimen was naive CD8+ T cells sorted from blood. The CDR3 loop reads CASSYLPGLADEQYF. The CDR3 DNA is TGTGCCAGCAGCTACCTACCGGGACTAGCGGACGAGCAGTACTTC.